The source of this TCR beta chain is a study of cytotoxic CD8 clonotypes in ibrutinib-treated CLL. Background on the study: Response sampling occurred after a median 12 months of treatment (range 6 to 36).

The trim removed 8 bases at V and 9 bases at J, leaving 14 bases unmatched. CDR1 and CDR2 (germline): MNHNS, SASEGT. This CDR3 region has 15 residues. The intended depth for sequencing was 1 in 200,000 to 1 in 1 million T cells. The table came from immunoSEQ multiplex PCR; TCRdb's copy has only in-frame clones and leaves some out. The repertoire holds 150,000 or so clones, with 60% to 85% as singletons. Remarks on this clone: Its antigen is not identified.

Study findings and constraints: Samples from sustained-remission and progressing patients were taken at different times.

Sequencing was performed on PBMCs, taken after 24 months of ibrutinib treatment. This sequence joins TRBV6-1 and TRBJ2-1, with TRBD1 matching over 9 bases. This TCR was recovered from a human donor with chronic lymphocytic leukemia. For the CDR3, the DNA is TGTGCCAGCCCACCAGGGGACAGGGTTTTGCTTGAGCAGTTCTTC. Encoded protein: CASPPGDRVLLEQFF.